These 3 T cell receptor beta chains originate from one sample sequenced in a study of blood T cell repertoires in COVID-19. The method was immunoSEQ multiplex PCR; TCRdb's version includes in-frame clones alone and lacks a portion of them. The data show about 130,000 clones, approximately 86% seen once. Sequencing was performed on PBMCs or T cells enriched from blood (not recorded which). The source of these receptors is a woman aged 45-59 years who had recovered from COVID-19.

J is TRBJ2-5 and V is TRBV7-3, with 10 bases that match TRBD1. The CDR3 is made up of 15 amino acids. V lost 5 bases and J lost 4; bases outside the gene matches: 7. The germline CDR1 and CDR2 sequences are SGHTA and FQGTGA. The CDR3 bases are TGTGCCAGCAGCGCGACAGGGGGCCGAGTAGAGACCCAGTACTTC. This translates into CASSATGGRVETQYF. The variable domain in full, completed from reference TRBV7-3 and TRBJ2-5, reads GAGVSQTPSNKVTEKGKYVELRCDPISGHTALYWYRQSLGQGPEFLIYFQGTGAADDSGLPNDRFFAVRPEGSVSTLKIQRTERGDSAVYLCASSATGGRVETQYFGPGTRLLVL.

V and J are TRBV6-5 and TRBJ1-5; TRBD1 matches at 10 bases. The CDR3 loop spans 16 amino acids. CDR1 and CDR2 from the germline V gene are MNHEY and SVGAGI. Losses at the gene ends were 4 bases for V and 0 bases for J; bases not matched to a gene: 3. DNA of the CDR3: TGTGCCAGCAGTTTGACAGGGGGCGATAGCAATCAGCCCCAGCATTTT. Translated: CASSLTGGDSNQPQHF.

Only a few counts were recorded for this clone. The chain combines TRBV2 with TRBJ1-6; D call uncertain. The germline CDR1 and CDR2 sequences are SNHLY and FYNNEI. Trimming removed 0 bases from V and 6 bases from J, with 15 bases in between. The CDR3 length is 17 residues. The CDR3 DNA follows: TGTGCCAGCAGTGAAGCGCTCTCGGGAGTTGTTAATTCACCCCTCCACTTT. Translated, it gives CASSEALSGVVNSPLHF.